The 26 T cell receptor beta chains listed next were all sequenced from one sample in a study of shared clonotypes between healthy human individuals (dated by TCRdb to the early 2020s). CD8 naive samples consisted of CD45RO-negative cells that were positively selected for CCR7, yielding a CD45RA+CCR7+ population without TemRA cells. Library generation was performed with the immunoSEQ multiplex PCR assay. Sourced from immuneACCESS, this table was stored by TCRdb with only in-frame sequences that have V and J called. A share of the clones is absent; for the studies checked, an unresolved V gene accounts for under half, and the remainder has no known explanation. The sample contains 2 million to 2.5 million clones, approximately 94% of them found a single time. Around 1.7% of the sample belongs to the ten largest clones. Sequencing input: naive CD8+ T cells from PBMCs. The intended sense of this specimen's cell subset or site label: CD45RA+CCR7+. The receptors stem from a man between 18 and 35 years old in good health. Some clones in this sample may be carry-over from other donors' samples.

The rearrangement links TRBV7-9 to TRBJ2-5; D gene ambiguous. CDR3 length equals 11 residues. Germline assignment: CDR1 SEHNR and CDR2 FQNEAQ (reference sequence). With 1 base removed from V and 10 bases from J, the gap between germline ends came to 7 bases. The CDR3 DNA follows: TGTGCCAGCAGCTTAGTAGAGGACCAGTACTTC. This sequence encodes CASSLVEDQYF.

The J gene is TRBJ1-5, the V gene TRBV27, with TRBD1 matching over 7 bases. Germline V CDR1 and CDR2: MNHEY, SMNVEV (reference sequence). This CDR3 is 17 amino acids long. The ends lost 6 bases at V and 0 bases at J; junction bases unmatched: 11. For the CDR3, the DNA is TGTGCCAGCAGACCTGACAGGGTTTCTCATAGCAATCAGCCCCAGCATTTT. Its protein product is CASRPDRVSHSNQPQHF.

This chain joins TRBV29-1 and TRBJ2-2; D perhaps matches TRBD1 (6 bases). V lost 7 bases, J lost 5 bases, and 20 bases lay in between. Germline V gene sequence: CDR1 SQVTM, CDR2 ANQGSEA. CDR3 size: 15 residues. As DNA, the CDR3 is TGCAGCGCCCTAGGGGGATTGAGAGCGACCGGGGAGCTGTTTTTT. Encoded protein: CSALGGLRATGELFF.

V usage is TRBV9 and J usage is TRBJ2-5; possibly TRBD2 for D (6 bases). Germline CDR1 SGDLS, CDR2 YYNGEE. This CDR3 is built from 14 residues. V was trimmed by 3 bases and J by 4 bases, leaving 13 bases between them. The CDR3 sequence: CASSAPKGGETQYF. The DNA of the CDR3 is TGTGCCAGCAGCGCGCCCAAGGGAGGAGAGACCCAGTACTTC.

The J gene is TRBJ1-5, the V gene TRBV19; maybe TRBD1 (6 bases). Trimming took off 0 bases at V and 1 base at J, with 22 bases between the two ends. This CDR3 region has 20 residues. In germline, CDR1 is LNHDA, CDR2 SQIVND (reference sequence). In nucleotides, the CDR3 is TGTGCCAGTAGTATAGATTTGGCCAGGGGCGTTGGAGTAAGCAATCAGCCCCAGCATTTT. Translated, it gives CASSIDLARGVGVSNQPQHF.

The chain is built from TRBV6-5 and TRBJ2-3; D is undetermined. V dropped 6 bases and J dropped 10 bases, with 20 bases sitting between them. Germline V gives CDR1 MNHEY, CDR2 SVGAGI. This CDR3 region has 14 residues. The CDR3 loop is CASSPEMLPSAQYF. In DNA, the CDR3 is TGTGCCAGCAGCCCAGAAATGCTCCCGAGTGCGCAGTATTTT.

J is TRBJ2-1 and V is TRBV4-2; no reliable D call. V lost 2 bases, J lost 6 bases, and 11 bases lay in between. Looked up from germline, CDR1 is LGHNA and CDR2 is YNFKEQ. CDR3 length: 14 residues. This CDR3 is CASSQTRLPNEQFF. CDR3 DNA sequence: TGTGCCAGCAGCCAAACAAGACTCCCCAATGAGCAGTTCTTC.

The chain links TRBV4-1 to TRBJ2-1; D gene uncertain. The CDR3 contains 17 residues. Per the germline V gene, CDR1 is MGHRA and CDR2 is YSYEKL. V was clipped by 0 bases and J by 0 bases, with 12 bases between them. Here the CDR3 reads CASSQERPGSSYNEQFF. CDR3 nucleotide sequence: TGCGCCAGCAGCCAAGAAAGGCCGGGCAGCTCCTACAATGAGCAGTTCTTC.

This clone showed up just once. The gene calls are TRBV4-3 and TRBJ1-2; D is unresolved. V shed 0 bases and J shed 8 bases, with 16 bases lying between them. The CDR3 has 15 amino acids. Germline lookup yields CDR1 LGHNA and CDR2 YSLEER. CDR3 nucleotides: TGCGCCAGCAGCCAAGAGGCGGAGAAGTTGGGAGGCTACACCTTC. This encodes CASSQEAEKLGGYTF.

The rearrangement uses TRBV29-1 and TRBJ2-1, with D perhaps matching TRBD1 (5 bases). The V end lost 0 bases, the J end lost 8 bases, and 11 bases lay between the germline ends. The CDR3 has 13 residues. The germline V gene has CDR1 SQVTM and CDR2 ANQGSEA. CDR3 coding DNA: TGCAGCGTTGAAGAAGGGGCTTCAGATGAGCAGTTCTTC. This codes for CSVEEGASDEQFF.

The chain uses TRBV7-9 and TRBJ2-1; TRBD2 matches at 10 bases. This CDR3 comprises 15 residues. Germline CDR1 and CDR2: SEHNR and FQNEAQ (reference sequence). V shed 2 bases and J 5 bases; nucleotides not matched to a gene: 3. The CDR3 nucleotides read TGTGCCAGCAGCTTAACCAGCGGGAGGGACAATGAGCAGTTCTTC. As protein: CASSLTSGRDNEQFF.

The chain employs TRBV10-3 and TRBJ2-3; the match to TRBD2 covers 12 bases. This CDR3 spans 14 amino acids. The germline CDR1 and CDR2 sequences are ENHRY and SYGVKD. V trimming: 4 bases; J trimming: 9 bases; junction bases outside the gene matches: 5. The DNA of the CDR3 is TGTGCCATCAGTGGGACTAGCGGGGTCCCCACGCAGTATTTT. Its protein is CAISGTSGVPTQYF.

The chain carries TRBV2 and TRBJ2-7; 11 positions agree with TRBD1. The CDR3 sequence is 14 residues long. CDR1 is SNHLY and CDR2 is FYNNEI in the germline V gene. V lost 7 bases, J lost 3 bases, and 5 bases stayed unmatched. CDR3 loop: CASTGQGANYEQYF. Written as DNA, the CDR3 is TGTGCCAGCACTGGACAGGGGGCGAACTACGAGCAGTACTTC.

The chain has TRBV5-6 and TRBJ2-7; 9 bases map to TRBD1. Germline V CDR1 and CDR2: SGHDT, YYEEEE. The CDR3 covers 14 residues. With V trimmed by 3 bases and J by 3 bases, 4 bases remained unmatched. The CDR3 DNA follows: TGTGCCAGCAGCTCACCGACAGGGGGCTACGAGCAGTACTTC. It specifies CASSSPTGGYEQYF.

This chain joins TRBV7-6 and TRBJ2-1, with D perhaps matching TRBD2 (5 bases). This CDR3 region has 16 residues. V lost 0 bases and J 4 bases, leaving 13 bases between the germline ends. From germline, CDR1 is SGHVS and CDR2 FNYEAQ. The CDR3 DNA is TGTGCCAGCAGCTTAGCAACTAGTTCCGTATACAATGAGCAGTTCTTC. This encodes CASSLATSSVYNEQFF.

This chain joins TRBV7-6 and TRBJ1-2, with unresolved D. The CDR3 sequence is 14 residues long. Germline V gene sequence: CDR1 SGHVS, CDR2 FNYEAQ. The V end was cut by 5 bases, the J end by 8 bases, with 18 bases between. The chain's CDR3 is CASSPPGPASGYTF. In nucleotides, the CDR3 is TGTGCCAGCAGCCCCCCGGGTCCGGCGTCGGGCTACACCTTC.

This rearrangement joins TRBV27 to TRBJ2-7; TRBD1 agrees at 10 bases. The CDR3 runs to 14 residues. CDR1 and CDR2 (germline): MNHEY, SMNVEV (reference sequence). V lost 8 bases, J lost 2 bases, and 6 bases stayed unmatched. CDR3 DNA: TGTGCCAGCGCCGACAGGGGGCCAGCCTACGAGCAGTACTTC. Encoded protein: CASADRGPAYEQYF.

The genes are TRBV4-3 and TRBJ2-7; possibly TRBD1 for D (6 bases). This CDR3 region has 14 residues. The germline V gene encodes CDR1 LGHNA and CDR2 YSLEER. V was pared by 2 bases and J by 1 base, with 9 bases between. Here the CDR3 DNA reads TGCGCCAGCAGCCAACTGACAGGATCCTACGAGCAGTACTTC. Translation: CASSQLTGSYEQYF.

The V call is TRBV5-6, the J call TRBJ2-3; D may be TRBD2 (5 bases). V shed 0 bases and J shed 2 bases, with 16 bases lying between them. The CDR3 covers 17 residues. Germline-derived CDR1 and CDR2 are SGHDT and YYEEEE. The CDR3 loop is CASSLGLGVKTTDTQYF. The CDR3 DNA reads TGTGCCAGCAGCTTGGGTTTGGGAGTAAAAACCACAGATACGCAGTATTTT.

J is TRBJ2-3 and V is TRBV2, with D hard to call. The CDR3 extends over 12 amino acids. V lost 6 bases and J 5 bases, leaving 9 bases between the germline ends. Germline V gene lookup returns CDR1 SNHLY and CDR2 FYNNEI. CDR3 residues: CASRSSGDTQYF. CDR3 bases: TGTGCCAGCAGGTCGTCGGGAGATACGCAGTATTTT.

Regarding this clone: Within the sample, other DNA sequences also encode this same CDR3. The genes are TRBV18 and TRBJ2-7; D call uncertain. Germline-derived CDR1 and CDR2 are KGHSH and LQKENI. This CDR3 has 11 residues. Deletions cut 6 bases from V and 5 bases from J, with 8 bases between. CDR3 sequence: CASSPGDEQYF. The CDR3 DNA follows: TGTGCCAGCTCCCCCGGCGACGAGCAGTACTTC.

The rearrangement links TRBV7-9 to TRBJ1-2; D gene ambiguous. V was pared by 5 bases and J by 7 bases, with 11 bases between. CDR1 and CDR2 (germline): SEHNR, FQNEAQ (reference sequence). The CDR3 covers 12 residues. The CDR3 region has the DNA TGTGCCAGCAGCCTACCGGGAGCTGGCTACACCTTC. Translation gives CASSLPGAGYTF.

The count of this clone is one. The gene calls are TRBV7-2 and TRBJ2-3; D could derive from TRBD1 or TRBD2 (5 bases each). Trimming stripped 8 bases from V and 0 bases from J, with 12 bases between. Germline lookup yields CDR1 SGHTA and CDR2 FQGNSA. CDR3 length equals 14 residues. DNA for the CDR3: TGTGCCAGCCCGGGAAGGGGAAGCACAGATACGCAGTATTTT. Amino acids: CASPGRGSTDTQYF.

CDR3 in amino acids: CASSFGFEDEQFF. The CDR3 coding sequence is TGTGCCAGCAGTTTCGGTTTCGAGGATGAGCAGTTCTTC. The V call is TRBV28, the J call TRBJ2-1; D is unclear. Trimming took 3 bases from V and 8 from J, leaving 11 bases between them. The CDR3 contains 13 residues. Looked up from germline, CDR1 is MDHEN and CDR2 is SYDVKM.

V is TRBV2 and J is TRBJ2-1, with 11 positions matching TRBD2. V shed 5 bases, J shed 7 bases, and the junction held 7 bases outside the gene matches. In germline, CDR1 is SNHLY, CDR2 FYNNEI. CDR3 length: 15 amino acids. Here the CDR3 DNA reads TGTGCCAGCAGTAAAGGGACTAGCGGACTGAATGAGCAGTTCTTC. Amino acid sequence: CASSKGTSGLNEQFF.

In its sample, this clone was seen once. The genes are TRBV27 and TRBJ2-5; D unresolved. There are 15 residues in the CDR3. Germline loops: CDR1 MNHEY, CDR2 SMNVEV (reference sequence). V was shortened by 5 bases and J by 0 bases, with 13 bases between the two germline ends. The CDR3 sequence: CASSPRLGHQETQYF. The CDR3, as DNA: TGTGCCAGCAGTCCCCGTTTGGGTCACCAAGAGACCCAGTACTTC.